This TCR beta chain was obtained from a study of T cells after yellow fever vaccination. V lost 0 bases to trimming and J lost 12 bases, with 15 bases between them. Per germline, CDR1 SGHTA and CDR2 FQGNSA. There are 14 residues in the CDR3. A single record per CDR3 protein comes from TCRdb applying MiXCR to the 5' RACE reads. The sample has almost 600,000 distinct CDR3 sequences, less than 15% seen once. The V and J genes are TRBV7-2 and TRBJ2-1, with D tentatively TRBD2 (5 bases). Sample: PBMCs, taken on the day of the yellow fever booster vaccination. This clonotype was obtained from a man aged 30 to 45 who received the YFV17D yellow fever vaccine. In nucleotides, the CDR3 is TGTGCCAGCAGCTTAGCTGACTACGGATACAGGCAGTTCTTC. It translates to CASSLADYGYRQFF.